A single sample is the source of the 28 T cell receptor beta chains below, sequenced in a study of T cell repertoires in cytomegalovirus infection. TCRdb recomputed calls from the reads with MiXCR, one row per CDR3 protein. The sample holds about 460,000 distinct CDR3 sequences; about 10% are singletons and the top ten take roughly 10%. The sample was PBMCs. These TCRs come from a human donor in good health (CMV status not recorded). Some clones in this sample may be carry-over from other donors' samples.

In its sample, this clonotype was seen many times. The chain combines TRBV7-9 with TRBJ2-3, with D perhaps matching TRBD1 or TRBD2 (5 bases each). The CDR3 totals 17 residues. CDR1 and CDR2 (germline): SEHNR, FQNEAQ (reference sequence). V was trimmed by 5 bases and J by 6 bases, leaving 24 bases between them. The CDR3 is CASSPRLADKGSDTQYF. In DNA form, the CDR3 reads TGTGCCAGCAGCCCACGATTAGCAGACAAGGGGAGTGATACGCAGTATTTT. Looking up the rest from reference TRBV7-9 and TRBJ2-3 gives the full variable domain: DTGVSQNPRHKITKRGQNVTFRCDPISEHNRLYWYRQTLGQGPEFLTYFQNEAQLEKSRLLSDRFSAERPKGSFSTLEIQRTEQGDSAMYLCASSPRLADKGSDTQYFGPGTRLTVL.

The J gene is TRBJ2-7, the V gene TRBV30; the D gene could be TRBD1 or TRBD2 (5 bases each). The CDR3 extends over 13 amino acids. The V and J ends lost 2 bases and 3 bases respectively, with 11 bases between them. CDR1 GTSNPN and CDR2 SVGIG come from the germline V gene (reference sequence). The CDR3 loop is CAWSWGRLYEQYF. CDR3 nucleotides: TGTGCCTGGAGTTGGGGACGGCTCTACGAGCAGTACTTC.

This clonotype was counted ten times or more. The rearrangement uses TRBV6-5 and TRBJ1-4; tentatively, D is TRBD1 (5 bases). Germline CDR1 is MNHEY and CDR2 is SVGAGI. V was clipped by 0 bases and J by 7 bases, with 12 bases between them. This CDR3 has 15 residues. The CDR3 sequence: CASSYSAGRVEKLFF. The DNA of the CDR3 is TGTGCCAGCAGTTACTCGGCAGGGAGGGTTGAAAAACTGTTTTTT.

This clonotype was seen ten or more times. The V gene is TRBV14, the J gene TRBJ2-1; 12 nucleotides match TRBD2. In germline, CDR1 is SGHDN, CDR2 FVKESK. J lost 13 bases, V lost 0 bases, and 10 bases had no gene match. There are 16 residues in the CDR3. This CDR3 is CASSQEVRLAGESQFF. CDR3 bases: TGTGCCAGCAGCCAAGAAGTAAGACTAGCGGGAGAGTCCCAGTTCTTC. Filled out from reference TRBV14 and TRBJ2-1, the complete variable domain reads EAGVTQFPSHSVIEKGQTVTLRCDPISGHDNLYWYRRVMGKEIKFLLHFVKESKQDESGMPNNRFLAERTGGTYSTLKVQPAELEDSGVYFCASSQEVRLAGESQFFGPGTRLTVL.

This clonotype was counted ten times or more. CDR3 residues: CAISESRGGMDNEQFF. The CDR3 nucleotides are TGTGCCATCAGTGAGTCAAGGGGCGGGATGGACAATGAGCAGTTCTTC. The chain carries TRBV10-3 and TRBJ2-1, with a tentative D call TRBD2 (6 bases). Trimming removed 0 bases at V and 5 bases at J, with 14 bases between. The CDR3 has 16 amino acids. CDR1 and CDR2 (germline): ENHRY, SYGVKD.

The chain links TRBV6-1 to TRBJ1-2, with TRBD1 identical over 7 bases. The V and J ends lost 9 bases and 3 bases, in that order; junction bases with no gene match: 13. CDR3 length: 15 amino acids. The germline V gene encodes CDR1 MNHNS and CDR2 SASEGT. The CDR3 spells CASLPMVGGYYGYTF. DNA of the CDR3: TGTGCCAGTCTCCCTATGGTAGGGGGCTACTATGGCTACACCTTC.

At least ten counts were recorded for this clonotype. The chain joins TRBV7-2 to TRBJ1-3; D uncertain. The CDR3 extends over 17 amino acids. The V and J ends lost 1 base and 0 bases respectively, with 13 bases between them. CDR1 and CDR2 (germline): SGHTA, FQGNSA. This CDR3 is CASSLVSQISSGNTIYF. In DNA form, the CDR3 reads TGTGCCAGCAGCTTAGTTAGCCAGATTAGCTCTGGAAACACCATATATTTT.

This clonotype is a singleton in its sample. Just one base apart from a much larger clone, this may be a read error. The V gene is TRBV12-3 or TRBV12-4, the J gene TRBJ1-2; D is undetermined. V lost 9 bases and J 8 bases, leaving 13 bases between the germline ends. The CDR3 totals 11 residues. CDR3 region: CASRTVVGYTF. The CDR3 DNA follows: TGTGCCAGTAGGACGGTCGTGGGCTACACCTTC.

There are many counts of this clonotype. The CDR3 bases are TGTGCCAGCAGCTCCCGGACAGGGCGAAAAGGCTACACCTTC. Its translation is CASSSRTGRKGYTF. This sequence joins TRBV12-3 or TRBV12-4 and TRBJ1-2, with TRBD1 matching over 8 bases. The CDR3 consists of 14 residues. Trimming removed 6 bases from V and 8 bases from J; junction bases left unmatched: 11.

This clonotype was recorded at least ten times. J is TRBJ2-1 and V is TRBV2, with D possibly matching TRBD2 (6 bases). The germline CDR1 and CDR2 sequences are SNHLY and FYNNEI. Trimming removed 3 bases at V and 0 bases at J, with 12 bases between. The CDR3 consists of 16 residues. The CDR3 DNA reads TGTGCCAGCAGTGAGGAGGGTGGGGCCTCCTACAATGAGCAGTTCTTC. Translated: CASSEEGGASYNEQFF.

V and J are TRBV11-1 and TRBJ2-3; D perhaps matches TRBD2 (6 bases). This CDR3 is 15 amino acids long. Trimming removed 2 bases at V and 4 bases at J, with 13 bases between. CDR1 is SGHAT, CDR2 FQDESV, per germline (reference sequence). The CDR3 DNA sequence: TGTGCCAGCAGCTTACGGGGGATTGGTCCAGATACGCAGTATTTT. It is translated as CASSLRGIGPDTQYF.

This clonotype was seen a few times. V gene TRBV10-3 combines with J gene TRBJ2-1; TRBD2 matches at 16 bases. V shed 11 bases and J 7 bases; nucleotides not matched to a gene: 14. The CDR3 sequence is 17 residues long. Germline values: CDR1 ENHRY, CDR2 SYGVKD. CDR3 sequence (DNA): TGTGCCGCCACAGGGGGGACTAGCGGGGGGGCCTGGAATGAGCAGTTCTTC. This gives the protein CAATGGTSGGAWNEQFF.

The sample holds many counts of this clonotype. The CDR3 DNA sequence: TGTGCCTCAAAGGGGGGGCAGGGTACGCAGTATTTT. Its protein is CASKGGQGTQYF. The chain combines TRBV28 with TRBJ2-3; the D gene is possibly TRBD2 (7 bases). Trimming shortened V by 11 bases and J by 8 bases, and 17 bases separated the two germline ends. The CDR3 has 12 amino acids. Germline V lookup: CDR1 MDHEN, CDR2 SYDVKM.

This clonotype was observed at least ten times. The chain joins TRBV20-1 to TRBJ2-5, with D possibly being TRBD2 (5 bases). Germline V gene sequence: CDR1 DFQATT, CDR2 SNEGSKA (reference sequence). Trimming shortened V by 3 bases and J by 1 base, and 6 bases separated the two germline ends. The CDR3 loop spans 12 amino acids. In DNA form, the CDR3 reads TGCAGTGCTAGGGACTTCCAAGAGACCCAGTACTTC. It specifies CSARDFQETQYF.

Comment on this clonotype: A clone one base away is much larger, so this may be a read error. The V and J genes are TRBV7-6 and TRBJ2-2; a weak D match, TRBD2 (5 bases). From germline, CDR1 is SGHVS and CDR2 FNYEAQ. The CDR3 consists of 13 residues. The CDR3 reads CASSRRDTGKLFF. The CDR3 region has the DNA TGTGCCAGCAGTCGGAGAGACACCGGGAAGCTGTTTTTT.

This clonotype came up many times. This chain uses TRBV7-9 with TRBJ2-1; the match to TRBD2 covers 11 bases. Germline V gene sequence: CDR1 SEHNR, CDR2 FQNEAQ (reference sequence). The CDR3 consists of 14 residues. The junction had 6 bases not matched to a gene; V was cut back by 6 bases and J by 8 bases. The CDR3 nucleotides are TGTGCCAGCAGGCAAACTAGCGGGGGTGATGAGCAGTTCTTC. Protein: CASRQTSGGDEQFF.

This clonotype was counted ten times or more. The chain combines TRBV11-2 with TRBJ1-6; D is unclear. V was cut by 1 base and J by 9 bases, with 10 bases left in between. Germline V CDR1 and CDR2: SGHAT, FQNNGV. The length of the CDR3 is 14 residues. Written as DNA, the CDR3 is TGTGCCAGCAGCTTAGGAATTGAATTTTCACCCCTCCACTTT. Its translation: CASSLGIEFSPLHF.

The V call is TRBV10-3, the J call TRBJ1-4; D unresolved. Germline V lookup: CDR1 ENHRY, CDR2 SYGVKD. Between the trimmed V and J ends, which lost 3 bases and 0 bases, there was a span of 8 bases. The CDR3 totals 15 residues. Here the CDR3 DNA reads TGTGCCATCAGTGACAGGAGTGCAACTAATGAAAAACTGTTTTTT. Its translation is CAISDRSATNEKLFF.

This clonotype was found many times. This sequence joins TRBV7-8 and TRBJ1-1; D not certain. V was trimmed by 3 bases and J by 1 base, leaving 18 bases between them. This CDR3 contains 17 residues. Germline V gives CDR1 SGHVS, CDR2 FQNEAQ. CDR3 coding DNA: TGTGCCAGCAGCTTGGCTCGACACCTGAGGGCGAACACTGAAGCTTTCTTT. Its protein product is CASSLARHLRANTEAFF.

This clonotype was observed a handful of times. V usage is TRBV14 and J usage is TRBJ2-1, with 7 bases matching TRBD1. V was pared by 3 bases and J by 8 bases, with 4 bases of the junction left unmatched. The CDR3 contains 13 residues. Germline V gene lookup returns CDR1 SGHDN and CDR2 FVKESK. For the CDR3, the DNA is TGTGCCAGCAGCCAGGTAGGGGGCTATGAGCAGTTCTTC. The encoded protein is CASSQVGGYEQFF.

The sample holds many counts of this clonotype. V gene TRBV6-1 combines with J gene TRBJ1-1; D perhaps matches TRBD1 (6 bases). CDR1 and CDR2 from the germline V gene are MNHNS and SASEGT. The V and J ends lost 1 base and 7 bases respectively, with 10 bases between them. The CDR3 is 13 amino acids. DNA of the CDR3: TGTGCCAGCAGTGAAGTAAGGGGGGATGAAGCTTTCTTT. It is translated as CASSEVRGDEAFF.

This clonotype was counted at least ten times. The chain is built from TRBV7-9 and TRBJ1-5; TRBD1 matches at 8 bases. V lost 2 bases and J lost 6; bases outside the gene matches: 9. The germline CDR1 and CDR2 sequences are SEHNR and FQNEAQ (reference sequence). The CDR3 length is 16 residues. The CDR3 DNA sequence: TGTGCCAGCAGCTTATCCCGGACAGGGTCTACTCAGCCCCAGCATTTT. Translation gives CASSLSRTGSTQPQHF.

This clonotype was found many times. This chain links TRBV13 with TRBJ2-1; unclear D gene. The CDR3 loop spans 11 amino acids. Germline CDR1 reads PRHDT; CDR2 reads FYEKMQ (reference sequence). V was pared by 4 bases and J by 6 bases, with 4 bases between. CDR3 residues: CASSSFNEQFF. The CDR3 DNA follows: TGTGCCAGCAGCTCGTTCAATGAGCAGTTCTTC.

This clonotype has more than one count but fewer than ten. The V and J genes are TRBV20-1 and TRBJ2-2; weak D call: TRBD1 (6 bases). V lost 0 bases and J lost 4, with 15 bases in between. CDR3 size: 16 residues. Germline CDR1 and CDR2: DFQATT and SNEGSKA (reference sequence). The CDR3 loop is CSAREEGLQGTGELFF. In nucleotides, the CDR3 is TGCAGTGCTAGAGAAGAGGGCCTACAGGGCACCGGGGAGCTGTTTTTT.

This clonotype was seen many times. The chain links TRBV27 to TRBJ2-4; TRBD1 agrees at 8 bases. V was pared by 6 bases and J by 5 bases, with 6 bases of the junction left unmatched. The germline gives CDR1 MNHEY, CDR2 SMNVEV (reference sequence). There are 14 residues in the CDR3. In DNA form, the CDR3 reads TGTGCCAGCAGCCCGACAGGGGCCCAAAACATTCAGTACTTC. Translated, it gives CASSPTGAQNIQYF.

This clonotype has ten or more counts. The V and J genes are TRBV7-2 and TRBJ2-5, with 8 positions matching TRBD2. This CDR3 region has 15 residues. CDR1 is SGHTA, CDR2 FQGNSA, per germline. V lost 5 bases, J lost 5 bases, and 10 bases stayed unmatched. The CDR3 DNA reads as TGTGCCAGCAGCCCCTTCGGGGGGGCCGGTGAGACCCAGTACTTC. It yields the protein CASSPFGGAGETQYF.

V usage is TRBV5-1 and J usage is TRBJ2-2, with TRBD1 matching over 9 bases. This CDR3 region has 17 residues. The germline V gene has CDR1 SGHRS and CDR2 YFSETQ. V lost 2 bases, J lost 7 bases, and 12 bases stayed unmatched. CDR3 region: CASSLTPGQGFGGELFF. The DNA of the CDR3 is TGCGCCAGCAGCTTAACTCCGGGACAGGGATTTGGCGGGGAGCTGTTTTTT. Filled out from reference TRBV5-1 and TRBJ2-2, the complete variable domain reads KAGVTQTPRYLIKTRGQQVTLSCSPISGHRSVSWYQQTPGQGLQFLFEYFSETQRNKGNFPGRFSGRQFSNSRSEMNVSTLELGDSALYLCASSLTPGQGFGGELFFGEGSRLTVL.

The genes are TRBV20-1 and TRBJ2-2, with TRBD2 matching 12 bases. The CDR3 covers 18 residues. V lost 5 bases to trimming and J lost 5 bases; unmatched junction nucleotides: 15. Germline V CDR1 and CDR2: DFQATT, SNEGSKA (reference sequence). The CDR3 nucleotides read TGCAGTGCTGGAGGGCCGACTAGCGGGAGCATATGGACCGGGGAGCTGTTTTTT. It yields the protein CSAGGPTSGSIWTGELFF.